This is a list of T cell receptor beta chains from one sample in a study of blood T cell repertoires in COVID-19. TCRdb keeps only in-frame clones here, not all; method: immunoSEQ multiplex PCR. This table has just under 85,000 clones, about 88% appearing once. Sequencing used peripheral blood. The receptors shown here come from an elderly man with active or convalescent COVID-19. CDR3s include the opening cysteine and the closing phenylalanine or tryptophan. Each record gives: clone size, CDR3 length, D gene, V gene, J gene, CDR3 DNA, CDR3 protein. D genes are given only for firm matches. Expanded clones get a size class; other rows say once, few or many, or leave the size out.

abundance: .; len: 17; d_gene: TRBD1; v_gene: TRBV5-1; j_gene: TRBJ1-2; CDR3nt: TGCGCCAGCAGCTTGTCCGGGACAGGGGTTCTAGCGGGCGGCTACACCTTC; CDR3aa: CASSLSGTGVLAGGYTF
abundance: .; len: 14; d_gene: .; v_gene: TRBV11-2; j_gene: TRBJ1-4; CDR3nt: TGTGCCAGCAGCCCGGGCGGGAATAATGAAAAACTGTTTTTT; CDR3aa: CASSPGGNNEKLFF
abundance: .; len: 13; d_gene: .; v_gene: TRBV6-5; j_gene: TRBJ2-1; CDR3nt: TGTGCCACCCCAGGGCTTCGTTACAATGAGCAGTTCTTC; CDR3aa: CATPGLRYNEQFF
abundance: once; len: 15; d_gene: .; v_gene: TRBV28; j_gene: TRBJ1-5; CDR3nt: TGTGCCAGCATTCCCAACGGGGGGACGCGACAGCCCCAGCATTTT; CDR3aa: CASIPNGGTRQPQHF
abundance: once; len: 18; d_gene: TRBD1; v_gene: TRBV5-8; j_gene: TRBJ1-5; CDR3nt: TGTGCCAGCAGCTTAAAAAGGGGGCGAGGGTATAGCAATCAGCCCCAGCATTTT; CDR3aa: CASSLKRGRGYSNQPQHF
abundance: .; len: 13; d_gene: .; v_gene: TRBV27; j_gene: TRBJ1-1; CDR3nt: TGTGCCAGCAGTTCCATAGGAGGGACTGAAGCTTTCTTT; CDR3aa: CASSSIGGTEAFF
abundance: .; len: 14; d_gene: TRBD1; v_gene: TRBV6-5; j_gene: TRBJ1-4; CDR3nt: TGTGCCAGCAGTTACGACAGGGTTGGAGAAAAACTGTTTTTT; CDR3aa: CASSYDRVGEKLFF
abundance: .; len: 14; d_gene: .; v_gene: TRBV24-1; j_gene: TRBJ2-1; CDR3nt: TGTGCCACCAGTGACCCCGCGCAGGTCAATGAGCAGTTCTTC; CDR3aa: CATSDPAQVNEQFF
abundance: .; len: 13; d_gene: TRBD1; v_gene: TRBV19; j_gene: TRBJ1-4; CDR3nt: TGTGCCAGTAGCTCGGACAGGGATGAAAAACTGTTTTTT; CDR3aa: CASSSDRDEKLFF
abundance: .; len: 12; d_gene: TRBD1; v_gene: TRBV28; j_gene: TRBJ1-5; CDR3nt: TGTGCCAGCAGCACGGGGGACAGGCCCCAGCATTTT; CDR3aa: CASSTGDRPQHF
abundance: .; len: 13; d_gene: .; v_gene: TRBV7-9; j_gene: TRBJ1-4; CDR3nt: TGTGCCAGCAGCTTAGCGGAGGGTGAAAAACTGTTTTTT; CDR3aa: CASSLAEGEKLFF
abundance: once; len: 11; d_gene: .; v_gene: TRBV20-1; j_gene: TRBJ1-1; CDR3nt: TGCAGTGAACAGGGTGGCACTGAAGCTTTCTTT; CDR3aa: CSEQGGTEAFF
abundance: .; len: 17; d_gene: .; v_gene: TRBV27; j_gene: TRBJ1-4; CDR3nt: TGTGCCAGCACCCTCAGGGGACCCTGGGCAACTAATGAAAAACTGTTTTTT; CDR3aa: CASTLRGPWATNEKLFF
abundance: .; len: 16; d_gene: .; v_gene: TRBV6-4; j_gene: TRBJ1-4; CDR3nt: TGTGCCAGCAGTGCAGACGGAGACAGGAGGAATGAAAAACTGTTTTTT; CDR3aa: CASSADGDRRNEKLFF
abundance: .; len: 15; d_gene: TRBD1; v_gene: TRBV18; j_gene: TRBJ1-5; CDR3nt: TGTGCCAGCTCACCAGGGACAGGACGCAATCAGCCCCAGCATTTT; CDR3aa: CASSPGTGRNQPQHF
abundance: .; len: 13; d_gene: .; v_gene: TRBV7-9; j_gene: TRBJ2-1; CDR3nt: TGTGCCAGCAGCCGGGAATTTCGAATTGGGCCGTTCTTC; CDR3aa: CASSREFRIGPFF
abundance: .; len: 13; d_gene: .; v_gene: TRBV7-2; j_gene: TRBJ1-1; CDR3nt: TGTGCCAGCAGCTCGGGGTCAAGGGCTGAAGCTTTCTTT; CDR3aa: CASSSGSRAEAFF
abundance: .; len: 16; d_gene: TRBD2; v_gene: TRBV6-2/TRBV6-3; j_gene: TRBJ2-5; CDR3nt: TGTGCCAGCAGCCTCCTAGCGGGAGGCAAACAAGAGACCCAGTACTTC; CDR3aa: CASSLLAGGKQETQYF
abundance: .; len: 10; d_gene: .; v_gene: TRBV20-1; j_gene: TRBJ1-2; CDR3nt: TGCAGTGCTACGACAGATGGCTACACCTTC; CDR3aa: CSATTDGYTF
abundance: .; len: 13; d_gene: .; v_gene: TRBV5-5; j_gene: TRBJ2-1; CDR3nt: TGTGCCAGCAGCTTGATAGAGTACAATGAGCAGTTCTTC; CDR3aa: CASSLIEYNEQFF
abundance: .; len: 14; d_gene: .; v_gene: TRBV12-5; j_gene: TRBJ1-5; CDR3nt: TGTGCTAGTGGTGGAGCGGGGGTGGATCAGCCCCAGCATTTT; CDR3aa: CASGGAGVDQPQHF
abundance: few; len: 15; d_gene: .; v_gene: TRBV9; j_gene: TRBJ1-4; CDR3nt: TGTGCCAGCAGCGTAGCTTTGGCCGCTAATGAAAAACTGTTTTTT; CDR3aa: CASSVALAANEKLFF
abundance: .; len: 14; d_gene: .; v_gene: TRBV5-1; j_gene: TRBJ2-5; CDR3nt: TGCGCCAGCAGCTTGGGGGCCAGTCAAGAGACCCAGTACTTC; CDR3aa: CASSLGASQETQYF
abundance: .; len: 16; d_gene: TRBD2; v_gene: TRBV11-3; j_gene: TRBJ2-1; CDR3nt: TGTGCCAGCAGCACTTCTCCGGGACTAGCGCGAAATGAGCAGTTCTTC; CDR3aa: CASSTSPGLARNEQFF
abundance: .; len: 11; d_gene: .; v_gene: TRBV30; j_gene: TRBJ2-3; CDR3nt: TGTGCCTGGAGTCCAGGGGATACGCAGTATTTT; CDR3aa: CAWSPGDTQYF
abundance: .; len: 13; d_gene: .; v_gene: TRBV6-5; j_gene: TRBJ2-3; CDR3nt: TGTGCCAGCAAGGGGACAATAACAGATACGCAGTATTTT; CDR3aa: CASKGTITDTQYF
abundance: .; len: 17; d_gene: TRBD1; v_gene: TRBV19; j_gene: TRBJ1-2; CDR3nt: TGTGCCAGTAGTACCGACAGGGGGCAGGGTTCTTTTCGTGGCTACACCTTC; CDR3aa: CASSTDRGQGSFRGYTF